This is a list of T cell receptor beta chains from one sample in a study of CD8 T cells in Susac syndrome. TCRdb re-called the immunoSEQ multiplex PCR reads with MiXCR, one entry per CDR3 protein. The table shows 150,000 to 200,000 distinct CDR3 sequences, with 95% occurring only once. The sample taken for sequencing was CD8+ T cells from PBMCs. The origin of the receptors is a human donor with Susac syndrome. Both conserved end residues are part of each CDR3. D genes are given only for firm matches. Clone size, where shown, is once, few, many, or a class for clones that have expanded.

CASSLAHEGYTF,TGTGCCAGCAGCTTGGCCCACGAAGGCTACACCTTC,once,TRBV5-6,NA,TRBJ1-2
CASSLVQGPETQYF,TGTGCCAGCAGTCTAGTACAGGGTCCCGAGACCCAGTACTTC,NA,TRBV12-3/TRBV12-4,NA,TRBJ2-5
CASSLPGSYGYTF,TGTGCCAGCAGCTTACCAGGGAGCTATGGCTACACCTTC,NA,TRBV7-9,NA,TRBJ1-2
CASRPGTENTEAFF,TGTGCCAGCAGGCCCGGGACCGAGAACACTGAAGCTTTCTTT,NA,TRBV14,NA,TRBJ1-1
CASSLAGQTLNTEAFF,TGTGCCAGCAGCTTAGCTGGACAGACTTTGAACACTGAAGCTTTCTTT,NA,TRBV7-9,NA,TRBJ1-1
CSAIRGNSGVQDEQYF,TGCAGTGCTATAAGGGGGAATAGCGGGGTGCAGGACGAGCAGTACTTC,NA,TRBV20-1,TRBD2,TRBJ2-7
CASSQDPGANSSLHF,TGCGCCAGCAGCCAAGACCCAGGGGCCAATTCATCCCTCCACTTT,NA,TRBV4-1,NA,TRBJ1-6
CASSQTGFNEKLFF,TGCGCCAGCAGTCAGACAGGGTTTAATGAAAAACTGTTTTTT,NA,TRBV5-1,TRBD1,TRBJ1-4
CASSVARQGSEQYF,TGTGCCAGCAGCGTAGCTCGGCAGGGGAGCGAGCAGTACTTC,NA,TRBV9,NA,TRBJ2-7
CASSFRGDTQYF,TGTGCCAGCAGCTTTCGGGGGGATACGCAGTATTTT,NA,TRBV7-3,NA,TRBJ2-3
CSGLVHQETQYF,TGCAGTGGGCTGGTTCACCAAGAGACCCAGTACTTC,NA,TRBV20-1,NA,TRBJ2-5
CASERYNEQFF,TGTGCCTCCGAACGGTACAATGAGCAGTTCTTC,NA,TRBV30,NA,TRBJ2-1
CASSLEGGQDTQYF,TGCGCCAGCAGCTTGGAAGGAGGTCAGGATACGCAGTATTTT,NA,TRBV5-1,NA,TRBJ2-3
CASSLAKGATNTEAFF,TGCGCCAGCAGCTTGGCCAAAGGGGCGACGAACACTGAAGCTTTCTTT,NA,TRBV5-1,NA,TRBJ1-1
CASSQHRDINTGELFF,TGCGCCAGCAGCCAACATCGGGACATTAACACCGGGGAGCTGTTTTTT,NA,TRBV4-1,NA,TRBJ2-2
CASSNTSTEAFF,TGTGCCAGCAGCAACACTTCCACTGAAGCTTTCTTT,once,TRBV5-4,NA,TRBJ1-1
CSARERETQYF,TGCAGTGCTAGAGAAAGGGAGACCCAGTACTTC,NA,TRBV20-1,NA,TRBJ2-5
CASRDRYYEQYF,TGTGCCAGCAGAGACAGATACTACGAGCAGTACTTC,NA,TRBV3-1,NA,TRBJ2-7
CASSQEVVGGWEQYF,TGCGCCAGCAGCCAAGAGGTTGTGGGGGGCTGGGAGCAGTACTTC,NA,TRBV4-1,NA,TRBJ2-7
CASSLEGQGKNIQYF,TGTGCCAGCAGCTTGGAAGGGCAGGGGAAAAACATTCAGTACTTC,once,TRBV5-8,NA,TRBJ2-4
CASSQGLALADTQYF,TGTGCCAGCAGCCAAGGACTAGCGTTGGCAGATACGCAGTATTTT,NA,TRBV4-2,TRBD2,TRBJ2-3
CASSDSFPRGYGYTF,TGTGCCAGCAGTGACAGCTTTCCGCGGGGCTATGGCTACACCTTC,NA,TRBV2,NA,TRBJ1-2
CASSARESGGAADTQYF,TGTGCCAGCTCAGCCCGGGAGAGCGGGGGGGCCGCAGATACGCAGTATTTT,NA,TRBV18,TRBD2,TRBJ2-3
CASSQDRPNTEAFF,TGTGCCAGCAGCCAAGATCGTCCGAACACTGAAGCTTTCTTT,NA,TRBV3-1,NA,TRBJ1-1
CSASHRDSGNTIYF,TGCAGTGCTAGCCACAGGGATTCTGGAAACACCATATATTTT,NA,TRBV20-1,NA,TRBJ1-3
CASSETVNEQYF,TGTGCCAGCAGTGAGACAGTCAACGAGCAGTACTTC,once,TRBV28,NA,TRBJ2-7
CASSQDTGGWDTQYF,TGCGCCAGCAGCCAAGATACCGGAGGTTGGGATACGCAGTATTTT,once,TRBV4-1,NA,TRBJ2-3
CASTQDSRKEKLFF,TGTGCCAGCACCCAAGACAGTAGGAAAGAAAAACTGTTTTTT,NA,TRBV25-1,NA,TRBJ1-4
CSAREGTGGWGEQFF,TGCAGTGCTAGAGAGGGGACAGGGGGTTGGGGTGAGCAGTTCTTC,NA,TRBV20-1,TRBD1,TRBJ2-1
CSAPERVLITEAFF,TGCAGTGCCCCAGAGCGGGTTCTGATCACTGAAGCTTTCTTT,NA,TRBV20-1,NA,TRBJ1-1